This T cell receptor (beta chain) comes out of a study of T cell changes during pregnancy in multiple sclerosis (dated by TCRdb to about 2019). With respect to the entire study: The study examined how the T cell repertoire changed over the course of pregnancy in women with multiple sclerosis.

The CDR3 runs 14 residues from the cysteine to the phenylalanine. The entry retains the CDR3 DNA only, 42 bases that are in frame from base 1. Per the germline V gene, SGHRS is the CDR1 and YFSETQ is the CDR2. Trimming takes 4 bases from V and 5 bases from J, and the germline ends sit 15 bases apart. Libraries were constructed by the immunoSEQ multiplex PCR assay. The source is immuneACCESS, and TCRdb retained only in-frame sequences with V and J called. Part of the clones is not carried over; for the studies checked, unresolved V genes explain less than half of this, and the remainder is unexplained. The sample contains approximately 70,000 clones, roughly 90% of them found a single time. The ten largest make up approximately 0.88% of the sample. A word on this clone: Its antigen specificity is not known. One base away there is no much larger clone; base qualities are not given.

The V and J segments used are TRBV5-1 and TRBJ1-2; the D gene is not confidently resolved. The receptor was isolated from a female donor in good health, enrolled as a control in a pregnancy study. The source material was peripheral blood, sampled in the first trimester of pregnancy. The DNA sequence follows: TGCGCCAGCAGCCCCACCCGTGAGCCTTATGGCTACACCTTC. This is translated as CASSPTREPYGYTF. The full variable domain, with segments outside the CDR3 supplied by the reference TRBV5-1 and TRBJ1-2 proteins, appears as KAGVTQTPRYLIKTRGQQVTLSCSPISGHRSVSWYQQTPGQGLQFLFEYFSETQRNKGNFPGRFSGRQFSNSRSEMNVSTLELGDSALYLCASSPTREPYGYTFGSGTRLTVV.